These 14 T cell receptor beta chains were all obtained from the same sample, sequenced in a study of T cell responses to AZD1222 COVID-19 vaccine. Only in-frame clones appear in the TCRdb table, and some are missing; sequencing was by immunoSEQ multiplex PCR. Of more than 150,000 clones in the sample, 90% were seen once. The material sequenced was peripheral blood, taken on day 0 of AZD1222 vaccination. These receptors came from an adult in good health.

The chain employs TRBV5-1 and TRBJ1-3; a weak D match, TRBD1 (5 bases). The CDR3 loop spans 14 amino acids. Germline CDR1 SGHRS, CDR2 YFSETQ. V lost 0 bases, J lost 4 bases, and 8 bases lay in between. The CDR3: CASSLETVGNTIYF. The CDR3 DNA reads as TGCGCCAGCAGCTTGGAGACAGTAGGAAACACCATATATTTT. Complete variable domain (other parts from reference TRBV5-1 and TRBJ1-3): KAGVTQTPRYLIKTRGQQVTLSCSPISGHRSVSWYQQTPGQGLQFLFEYFSETQRNKGNFPGRFSGRQFSNSRSEMNVSTLELGDSALYLCASSLETVGNTIYFGEGSWLTVV.

The CDR3 sequence is CASSYVSGANSPLHF. DNA for the CDR3: TGTGCCAGCAGTTACGTATCAGGGGCTAATTCACCCCTCCACTTT. V gene TRBV6-2 or TRBV6-3 combines with J gene TRBJ1-6; maybe TRBD1 (6 bases). The germline gives CDR1 MNHEY, CDR2 SVGEGT. V shed 2 bases and J shed 6 bases, with 11 bases lying between them. The CDR3 totals 15 residues.

This clone was seen only once. The chain employs TRBV6-2 or TRBV6-3 and TRBJ2-7; perhaps D is TRBD1 or TRBD2 (6 bases each). CDR1 is MNHEY and CDR2 is SVGEGT in the germline V gene. V was shortened by 0 bases and J by 1 base, with 10 bases between the two germline ends. CDR3 length: 15 amino acids. CDR3 nucleotide sequence: TGTGCCAGCAGTTACTCGCAGGGGACTTCCTACGAGCAGTACTTC. Translated, it gives CASSYSQGTSYEQYF.

The V gene is TRBV21-1, the J gene TRBJ1-5; the table's D gene call, TRBD1, was not cross checked with the DNA. TRBV21-1 is labeled a pseudogene. This CDR3 region has 15 residues. CDR3 DNA sequence: TGTGCCAGCATCACTCCGAGGGGGTTAGATCAGCCCCAGCATTTT. Protein sequence: CASITPRGLDQPQHF.

The J gene is TRBJ1-4, the V gene TRBV7-2, with D unresolved. With 2 bases removed from V and 4 bases from J, the gap between germline ends came to 14 bases. Germline V gene lookup returns CDR1 SGHTA and CDR2 FQGNSA. This CDR3 contains 16 residues. CDR3 loop: CASSLTPSGDNEKLFF. The CDR3 DNA follows: TGTGCCAGCAGCTTAACCCCGAGCGGGGATAATGAAAAACTGTTTTTT.

J is TRBJ2-2 and V is TRBV19; D is ambiguous. The CDR3 is 13 residues long. Germline CDR1 reads LNHDA; CDR2 reads SQIVND (reference sequence). The V gene lost 5 bases and the J gene lost 3 bases, with 7 bases spanning the gap. The CDR3 here is CASSFEDTGELFF. The CDR3 DNA reads TGTGCCAGTAGTTTCGAGGACACCGGGGAGCTGTTTTTT.

The chain is built from TRBV6-5 and TRBJ2-3; D may correspond to TRBD1 or TRBD2 (5 bases each). CDR3 length: 14 amino acids. Looked up from germline, CDR1 is MNHEY and CDR2 is SVGAGI. With 7 bases removed from V and 4 bases from J, the gap between germline ends came to 15 bases. This CDR3 is CASKLGPGPDTQYF. CDR3 bases: TGTGCCAGCAAACTGGGCCCGGGACCAGATACGCAGTATTTT.

The chain employs TRBV27 and TRBJ2-1; 9 bases align to TRBD2. This CDR3 is 15 amino acids long. Germline values: CDR1 MNHEY, CDR2 SMNVEV (reference sequence). With 4 bases clipped from V and 9 bases from J, the junction kept 10 bases outside the gene matches. The DNA of the CDR3 is TGTGCCAGCAGTTCGGCAGCGGGAGGTAGGGGTGAGCAGTTCTTC. Translating gives CASSSAAGGRGEQFF.

This clone was seen a single time. The chain employs TRBV28 and TRBJ1-2; the match to TRBD1 covers 7 bases. Trimming took 5 bases from V and 0 from J; bases not matched to a gene: 6. Germline assignment: CDR1 MDHEN and CDR2 SYDVKM. CDR3 size: 15 residues. The CDR3 protein is CASSPRGTANYGYTF. CDR3 nucleotides: TGTGCCAGCAGTCCTCGAGGGACAGCTAACTATGGCTACACCTTC.

The chain recombines TRBV4-1 with TRBJ1-2; 9 bases agree with TRBD1. Germline CDR1 MGHRA, CDR2 YSYEKL. The CDR3 has 12 amino acids. Losses at the gene ends were 4 bases for V and 7 bases for J; bases not matched to a gene: 1. DNA for the CDR3: TGCGCCAGCAGCCCGGACAGGGGTGGCTACACCTTC. It yields the protein CASSPDRGGYTF.

The J gene is TRBJ1-1, the V gene TRBV6-4; D remains unclear. Trimming took 6 bases from V and 1 from J, leaving 9 bases between them. This CDR3 comprises 13 residues. Germline CDR1 is MRHNA and CDR2 is SNTAGT. The DNA for the CDR3 is TGTGCCAGCAGGGGAGACGCGAACACTGAAGCTTTCTTT. It translates to CASRGDANTEAFF.

This chain uses TRBV27 with TRBJ2-1; TRBD2 matches at 8 bases. V was clipped by 5 bases and J by 4 bases; unmatched bases: 7. There are 15 residues in the CDR3. Germline CDR1 is MNHEY and CDR2 is SMNVEV (reference sequence). This CDR3 reads CASSTAGLVYNEQFF. The CDR3, as DNA: TGTGCCAGCAGTACTGCGGGACTAGTGTACAATGAGCAGTTCTTC.

This chain connects TRBV28 to TRBJ1-3; D perhaps matches TRBD1 (6 bases). The CDR3 has 16 residues. Germline V lookup: CDR1 MDHEN, CDR2 SYDVKM. V lost 6 bases and J 0 bases, leaving 15 bases between the germline ends. CDR3 sequence reads: CASRKRNRASGNTIYF. The CDR3 DNA follows: TGTGCCAGCAGAAAAAGGAACAGGGCCTCTGGAAACACCATATATTTT.

The chain links TRBV27 to TRBJ2-4; 9 positions match TRBD1. The CDR3 sequence is 17 residues long. Germline trimming cut 5 bases from V and 0 bases from J; bases unmatched to any gene: 8. The germline gives CDR1 MNHEY, CDR2 SMNVEV (reference sequence). CDR3: CASSRDRALLAKNIQYF. As DNA, the CDR3 is TGTGCCAGCAGTCGGGACAGGGCCCTTCTAGCCAAAAACATTCAGTACTTC.